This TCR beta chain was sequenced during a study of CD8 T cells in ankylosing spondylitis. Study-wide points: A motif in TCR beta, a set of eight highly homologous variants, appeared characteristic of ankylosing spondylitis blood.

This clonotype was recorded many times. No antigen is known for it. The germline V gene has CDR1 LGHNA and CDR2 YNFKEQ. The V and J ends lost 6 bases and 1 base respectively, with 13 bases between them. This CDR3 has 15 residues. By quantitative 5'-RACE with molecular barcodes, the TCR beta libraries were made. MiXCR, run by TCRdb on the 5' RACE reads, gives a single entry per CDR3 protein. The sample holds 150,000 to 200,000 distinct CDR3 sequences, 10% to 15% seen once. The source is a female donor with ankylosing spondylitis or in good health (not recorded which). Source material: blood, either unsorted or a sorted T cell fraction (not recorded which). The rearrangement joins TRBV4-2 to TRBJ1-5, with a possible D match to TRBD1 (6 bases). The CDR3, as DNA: TGTGCCAGCAGTCAGGTGAGGGGGAGCAATCAGCCCCAGCATTTT. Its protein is CASSQVRGSNQPQHF.